This TCR beta chain was identified in a study of T cells in Graves' hyperthyroidism and ophthalmopathy. Study-level results: In validation, the model predicted ophthalmopathy. These predictions came a median roughly 6.5 months before onset. Stable hyperthyroidism was told apart from ophthalmopathy by a model built on 13 V-J features.

This clonotype showed up many times. The antigen is not known. RNA transcripts gave rise to amplified TCR beta CDR3 regions. The HTBI set primed first-round TCR CDR3 RT-PCR. TCRdb independently ran MiXCR on the multiplex PCR reads; one entry per CDR3 protein. The sample has 550,000 to 700,000 distinct CDR3 sequences; around 46% are singletons. Germline V gene sequence: CDR1 MNHEY, CDR2 SVGAGI. The ends lost 5 bases at V and 10 bases at J; junction bases unmatched: 8. The CDR3 is 14 amino acids. This receptor was obtained from an adult woman with Graves' disease, either hyperthyroidism or ophthalmopathy (not recorded which). Specimen: peripheral blood or thyroid tissue (not recorded which). The chain employs TRBV6-5 and TRBJ1-4, with 9 bases that match TRBD1. CDR3: CASSPGTGRGKLFF. CDR3 sequence (DNA): TGTGCCAGCAGTCCCGGGACAGGGAGGGGAAAACTGTTTTTT.